This passage covers 5 T cell receptor beta chains from one sample sequenced in a study of cytomegalovirus exposure and HLA in healthy donors. The PCR contained 60 Vbeta and 13 Jbeta primers. Only in-frame clones appear in the TCRdb table, and some are missing; sequencing was by immunoSEQ multiplex PCR. Altogether under 200,000 clones are present, 70% to 80% being singletons, with the ten largest covering 13% to 15%. The source material was PBMCs. These receptors came from a woman under 40 in good health and CMV-seropositive.

This chain joins TRBV7-8 and TRBJ1-6; D not resolved. V was pared by 1 base and J by 9 bases, with 10 bases between. This CDR3 spans 14 amino acids. Germline CDR1 and CDR2: SGHVS and FQNEAQ. The CDR3 loop is CASSLGGSASPLHF. The CDR3 bases are TGTGCCAGCAGCTTAGGTGGGAGTGCTTCACCCCTCCACTTT.

This chain connects TRBV5-1 to TRBJ1-5; D remains ambiguous. The V end lost 4 bases, the J end lost 3 bases, and 14 bases lay between the germline ends. CDR1 is SGHRS, CDR2 YFSETQ, per germline. The CDR3 spans 15 residues. For the CDR3, the DNA is TGCGCCAGCAGCGCCATCTCTGGGCCCAATCAGCCCCAGCATTTT. Its protein product is CASSAISGPNQPQHF.

Here the CDR3 reads CASSLETSGGETQYF. In DNA form, the CDR3 reads TGTGCCAGCAGCTTAGAGACTAGCGGGGGGGAGACCCAGTACTTC. The rearrangement joins TRBV7-2 to TRBJ2-5, with TRBD2 matching 13 bases. Germline V CDR1 and CDR2: SGHTA, FQGNSA. After removal of 1 base from V and 5 bases from J, the junction contained 1 base not matched to a gene. CDR3 length equals 15 residues.

This chain links TRBV5-5 with TRBJ2-5; the match to TRBD2 covers 12 bases. Germline V gene data show CDR1 as SGHKS and CDR2 as YYEKEE (reference sequence). This CDR3 contains 16 residues. V shed 4 bases, J shed 5 bases, and the junction held 9 bases outside the gene matches. CDR3 sequence (DNA): TGTGCCAGCAGCAGAAGGACTAGCGGGGAATCTGAGACCCAGTACTTC. This codes for CASSRRTSGESETQYF.

The chain is built from TRBV4-1 and TRBJ1-6, with 8 bases lining up with TRBD1. The CDR3 consists of 15 residues. J was trimmed by 7 bases and V by 2 bases; bases with no gene match: 4. The V gene's germline CDR1 is MGHRA and CDR2 YSYEKL. The CDR3 DNA reads TGCGCCAGCAGCCAACCCAGACAGGGGAATTCACCCCTCCACTTT. This encodes CASSQPRQGNSPLHF.